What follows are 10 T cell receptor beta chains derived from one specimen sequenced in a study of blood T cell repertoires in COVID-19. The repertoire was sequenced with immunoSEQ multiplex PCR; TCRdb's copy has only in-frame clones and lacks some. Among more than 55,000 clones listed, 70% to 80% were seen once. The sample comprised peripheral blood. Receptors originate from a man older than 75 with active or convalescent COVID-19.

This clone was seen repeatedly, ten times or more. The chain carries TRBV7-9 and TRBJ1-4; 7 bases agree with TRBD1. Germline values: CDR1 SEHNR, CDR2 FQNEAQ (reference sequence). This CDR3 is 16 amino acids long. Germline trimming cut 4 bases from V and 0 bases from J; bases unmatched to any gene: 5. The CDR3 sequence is CASSWGQLATNEKLFF. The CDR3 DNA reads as TGTGCCAGCAGCTGGGGACAGCTGGCAACTAATGAAAAACTGTTTTTT. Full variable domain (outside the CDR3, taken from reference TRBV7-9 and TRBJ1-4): DTGVSQNPRHKITKRGQNVTFRCDPISEHNRLYWYRQTLGQGPEFLTYFQNEAQLEKSRLLSDRFSAERPKGSFSTLEIQRTEQGDSAMYLCASSWGQLATNEKLFFGSGTQLSVL.

CDR3 nucleotides: TGTGCCAGCAGTGACGGTCCCGGGACAACAGAGACCCAGTACTTC. Its protein product is CASSDGPGTTETQYF. V usage is TRBV6-4 and J usage is TRBJ2-5; maybe TRBD1 (6 bases). Trimming removed 2 bases at V and 4 bases at J, with 14 bases between. The V gene's germline CDR1 is MRHNA and CDR2 SNTAGT. This CDR3 is 15 amino acids long.

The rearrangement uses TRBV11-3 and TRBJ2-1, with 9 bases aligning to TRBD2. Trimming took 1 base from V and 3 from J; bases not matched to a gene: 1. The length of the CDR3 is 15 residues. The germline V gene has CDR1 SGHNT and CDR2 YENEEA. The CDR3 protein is CASSLGAGGYNEQFF. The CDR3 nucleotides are TGTGCCAGCAGCTTAGGAGCGGGAGGCTACAATGAGCAGTTCTTC.

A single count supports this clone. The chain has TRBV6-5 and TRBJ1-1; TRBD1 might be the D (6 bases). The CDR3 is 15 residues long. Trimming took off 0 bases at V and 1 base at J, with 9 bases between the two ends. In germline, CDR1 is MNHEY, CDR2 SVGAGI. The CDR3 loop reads CASSYSLQGNTEAFF. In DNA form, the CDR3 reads TGTGCCAGCAGTTACTCATTACAGGGGAACACTGAAGCTTTCTTT.

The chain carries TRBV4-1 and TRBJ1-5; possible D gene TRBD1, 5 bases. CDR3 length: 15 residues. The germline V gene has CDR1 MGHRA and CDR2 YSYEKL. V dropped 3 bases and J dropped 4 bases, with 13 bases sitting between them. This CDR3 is CASSQTDIANQPQHF. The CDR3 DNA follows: TGCGCCAGCAGCCAGACAGATATAGCAAATCAGCCCCAGCATTTT.

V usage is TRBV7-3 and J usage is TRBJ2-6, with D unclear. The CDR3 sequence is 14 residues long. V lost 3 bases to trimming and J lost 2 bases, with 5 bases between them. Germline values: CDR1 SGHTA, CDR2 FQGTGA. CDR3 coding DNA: TGTGCCAGCAGCTTGACACCTGGGGCCAACGTCCTGACTTTC. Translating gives CASSLTPGANVLTF.

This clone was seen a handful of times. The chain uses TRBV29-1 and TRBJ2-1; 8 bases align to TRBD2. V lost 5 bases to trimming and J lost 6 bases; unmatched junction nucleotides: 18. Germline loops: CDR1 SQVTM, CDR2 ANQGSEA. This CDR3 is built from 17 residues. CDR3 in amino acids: CSVLRVSGTSGVNEQFF. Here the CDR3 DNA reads TGCAGCGTTCTAAGGGTTAGCGGGACCTCCGGGGTCAATGAGCAGTTCTTC.

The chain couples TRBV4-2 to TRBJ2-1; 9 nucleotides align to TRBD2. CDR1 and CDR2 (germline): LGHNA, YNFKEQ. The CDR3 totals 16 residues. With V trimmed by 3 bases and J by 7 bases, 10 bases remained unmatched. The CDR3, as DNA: TGTGCCAGCAGCCAGGGGGGCGGGAGGGTCTTTAATGAGCAGTTCTTC. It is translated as CASSQGGGRVFNEQFF.

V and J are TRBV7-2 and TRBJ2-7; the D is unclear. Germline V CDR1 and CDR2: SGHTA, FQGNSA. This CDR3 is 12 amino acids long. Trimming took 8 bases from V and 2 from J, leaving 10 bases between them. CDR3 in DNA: TGTGCCAGCGGCGGCAGCCCCTACGAGCAGTACTTC. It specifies CASGGSPYEQYF. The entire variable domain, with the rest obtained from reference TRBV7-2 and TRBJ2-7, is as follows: GAGVSQSPSNKVTEKGKDVELRCDPISGHTALYWYRQSLGQGLEFLIYFQGNSAPDKSGLPSDRFSAERTGGSVSTLTIQRTQQEDSAVYLCASGGSPYEQYFGPGTRLTVT.

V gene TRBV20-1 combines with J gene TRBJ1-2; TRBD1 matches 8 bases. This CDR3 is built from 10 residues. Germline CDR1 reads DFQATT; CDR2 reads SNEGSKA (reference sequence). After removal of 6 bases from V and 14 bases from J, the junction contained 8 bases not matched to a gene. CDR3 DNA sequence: TGCAGTGCGGGTTCAGGGGGCGCAACCTTC. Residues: CSAGSGGATF.